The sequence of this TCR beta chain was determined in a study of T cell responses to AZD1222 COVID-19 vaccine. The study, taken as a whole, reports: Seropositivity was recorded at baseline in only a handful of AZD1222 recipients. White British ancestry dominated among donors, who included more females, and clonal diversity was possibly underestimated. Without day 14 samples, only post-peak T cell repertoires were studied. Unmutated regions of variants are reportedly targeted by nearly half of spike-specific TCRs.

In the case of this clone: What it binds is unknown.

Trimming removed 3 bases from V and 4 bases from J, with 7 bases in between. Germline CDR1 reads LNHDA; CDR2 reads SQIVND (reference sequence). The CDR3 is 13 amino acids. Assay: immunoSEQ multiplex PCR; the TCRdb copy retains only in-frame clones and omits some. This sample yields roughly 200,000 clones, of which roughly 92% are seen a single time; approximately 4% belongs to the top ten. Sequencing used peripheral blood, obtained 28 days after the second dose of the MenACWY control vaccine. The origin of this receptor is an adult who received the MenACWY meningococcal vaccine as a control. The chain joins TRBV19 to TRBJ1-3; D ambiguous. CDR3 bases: TGTGCCAGTAGTATGCCTCAAGGAAACACCATATATTTT. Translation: CASSMPQGNTIYF. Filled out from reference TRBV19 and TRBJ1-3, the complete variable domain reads DGGITQSPKYLFRKEGQNVTLSCEQNLNHDAMYWYRQDPGQGLRLIYYSQIVNDFQKGDIAEGYSVSREKKESFPLTVTSAQKNPTAFYLCASSMPQGNTIYFGEGSWLTVV.